This TCR beta chain is drawn from a study of OX40 agonist ivuxolimab in advanced cancers. Across the whole study: People in dose escalation had one of these cancers: hepatocellular carcinoma, melanoma, renal cell or head and neck cancer.

Profiled with immunoSEQ multiplex PCR; TCRdb holds only in-frame clones, not every one. The top ten clones hold approximately 12% of a sample with over 35,000 clones, more than 80% of them seen once. The CDR3 spans 13 residues. Germline loops: CDR1 SQVTM, CDR2 ANQGSEA. V was pared by 4 bases and J by 2 bases, with 11 bases between. A few counts support this clone. As yet, its antigen is unknown. Study-level points and caveats: Circulating CD4+ and CD8+ T cells showed clonal expansion by week 6 at 0.1 to 3.0 mg/kg.

The receptor comes from an adult with an advanced solid tumor such as melanoma, head and neck, liver or kidney cancer. Sequencing was performed on CD4+ or CD8+ T cells sorted from blood, taken in a trial of the OX40 agonist ivuxolimab. V gene TRBV29-1 combines with J gene TRBJ1-1, with a possible D match to TRBD1 (6 bases). CDR3 protein: CSVVNRDNTEAFF. The CDR3 region has the DNA TGCAGCGTTGTTAACAGGGATAACACTGAAGCTTTCTTT.